Listed here are 20 T cell receptor beta chains from one sample, sequenced in a study of cytomegalovirus exposure and HLA in healthy donors. A multiplex PCR was run with 60 Vbeta primers and 13 Jbeta primers. Sequencing used immunoSEQ multiplex PCR; TCRdb keeps in-frame clones, though not all of them. The sample lists roughly 100,000 clones; 76% were seen once. Sample: PBMCs. The source of these receptors is a man in his thirties or forties in good health and CMV-seropositive.

The rearrangement links TRBV4-1 to TRBJ2-7, with D maybe TRBD2 (5 bases). CDR1 MGHRA and CDR2 YSYEKL come from the germline V gene. The CDR3 has 15 amino acids. V lost 1 base and J 0 bases, leaving 10 bases between the germline ends. CDR3 region: CASSQVEDFSYEQYF. CDR3 in DNA: TGCGCCAGCAGCCAAGTAGAGGACTTCTCCTACGAGCAGTACTTC.

The rearrangement links TRBV4-1 to TRBJ2-5; tentative D call: TRBD2 (5 bases). This CDR3 spans 13 amino acids. The germline CDR1 and CDR2 sequences are MGHRA and YSYEKL. The V gene lost 6 bases and the J gene lost 3 bases, with 11 bases spanning the gap. This CDR3 reads CASRRVQEETQYF. CDR3 nucleotide sequence: TGCGCCAGCAGGAGGGTTCAAGAAGAGACCCAGTACTTC.

This clone has only a few counts. The chain carries TRBV29-1 and TRBJ2-3; D unresolved. Trimming left V 3 bases short and J 4 bases short, with 11 bases between. CDR1 is SQVTM and CDR2 is ANQGSEA in the germline V gene. The CDR3 is made up of 13 amino acids. The CDR3 here is CSVDRWSADTQYF. The DNA of the CDR3 is TGCAGCGTTGATAGGTGGAGCGCAGATACGCAGTATTTT.

V is TRBV2 and J is TRBJ2-3; 9 nucleotides line up with TRBD1. Germline-derived CDR1 and CDR2 are SNHLY and FYNNEI. The CDR3 sequence is 19 residues long. The V and J ends lost 3 bases and 0 bases, in that order; junction bases with no gene match: 13. CDR3 protein: CASSEEGQGSDLSTDTQYF. The CDR3 DNA is TGTGCCAGCAGTGAGGAGGGACAGGGATCCGACCTTAGCACAGATACGCAGTATTTT.

The J gene is TRBJ2-7, the V gene TRBV30; 7 nucleotides match TRBD2. CDR3 length: 16 residues. Germline V gene data show CDR1 as GTSNPN and CDR2 as SVGIG (reference sequence). The junction had 10 bases not matched to a gene; V was cut back by 2 bases and J by 0 bases. The CDR3, as DNA: TGTGCCTGGAGTCGCCCTTGGGGGGGGAGCTCCTACGAGCAGTACTTC. Translating it yields CAWSRPWGGSSYEQYF.

This clone was detected only a few times. CDR3 loop: CASSPPSPNEQFF. CDR3 in DNA: TGCGCCAGCAGCCCGCCCAGTCCCAATGAGCAGTTCTTC. The chain carries TRBV5-1 and TRBJ2-1; D is unclear. The CDR3 extends over 13 amino acids. CDR1 and CDR2 (germline): SGHRS, YFSETQ. The V end was cut by 4 bases, the J end by 6 bases, with 11 bases between. The full variable domain, rest sourced from reference TRBV5-1 and TRBJ2-1, is KAGVTQTPRYLIKTRGQQVTLSCSPISGHRSVSWYQQTPGQGLQFLFEYFSETQRNKGNFPGRFSGRQFSNSRSEMNVSTLELGDSALYLCASSPPSPNEQFFGPGTRLTVL.

The V and J genes are TRBV11-2 and TRBJ2-5; maybe TRBD1 (5 bases). Germline CDR1 reads SGHAT; CDR2 reads FQNNGV. The CDR3 is made up of 14 amino acids. The V end was cut by 4 bases, the J end by 4 bases, with 13 bases between. This CDR3 is CASSSSHRRETQYF. The CDR3 nucleotides read TGTGCCAGCAGCTCCAGTCACAGGAGAGAGACCCAGTACTTC. Full variable domain (remainder filled in from reference TRBV11-2 and TRBJ2-5): EAGVAQSPRYKIIEKRQSVAFWCNPISGHATLYWYQQILGQGPKLLIQFQNNGVVDDSQLPKDRFSAERLKGVDSTLKIQPAKLEDSAVYLCASSSSHRRETQYFGPGTRLLVL.

The chain couples TRBV28 to TRBJ2-7; maybe TRBD1 (6 bases). Trimming cost V 2 bases and J 5 bases, with 19 bases left between them. The CDR3 runs to 16 residues. CDR1 and CDR2 from the germline V gene are MDHEN and SYDVKM. Here the CDR3 DNA reads TGTGCCAGCAGTTTAGATAAAATCAGGGGCCCCAACGAGCAGTACTTC. Protein sequence: CASSLDKIRGPNEQYF. The entire variable domain, with the rest obtained from reference TRBV28 and TRBJ2-7, is as follows: DVKVTQSSRYLVKRTGEKVFLECVQDMDHENMFWYRQDPGLGLRLIYFSYDVKMKEKGDIPEGYSVSREKKERFSLILESASTNQTSMYLCASSLDKIRGPNEQYFGPGTRLTVT.

V and J are TRBV1 and TRBJ2-3; the D call of TRBD1 is as the table states it, not checked on the DNA. TRBV1 is marked as a pseudogene. The length of the CDR3 is 14 residues. CDR3 in DNA: TGCACCAGCAGCCGGGACAGGGGCCCAGATACGCAGTATTTT. It specifies CTSSRDRGPDTQYF.

The chain couples TRBV7-8 to TRBJ2-7; 7 bases fit TRBD2. The junction had 10 bases not matched to a gene; V was cut back by 1 base and J by 4 bases. In germline, CDR1 is SGHVS, CDR2 FQNEAQ. The length of the CDR3 is 16 residues. In DNA form, the CDR3 reads TGTGCCAGCAGCTTAGTTAGTAGCGGGTCCCTTTACGAGCAGTACGTC. This encodes CASSLVSSGSLYEQYV.

This clone has just a few counts. The CDR3 DNA sequence: TGTGCCAGCAGCCCCTCCGGGAGCGGTGCCTACGAGCAGTACTTC. Translating gives CASSPSGSGAYEQYF. The chain carries TRBV28 and TRBJ2-7, with D perhaps TRBD2 (6 bases). V was trimmed by 6 bases and J by 2 bases, leaving 17 bases between them. The CDR3 is 15 amino acids. CDR1 and CDR2 (germline): MDHEN, SYDVKM.

The sample holds a few counts of this clone. Sequence at one end of the junction differs from germline and may be a read error. This chain connects TRBV7-9 to TRBJ1-4; possibly TRBD1 for D (5 bases). The V gene's germline CDR1 is SEHNR and CDR2 FQNEAQ (reference sequence). The CDR3 loop spans 14 amino acids. The CDR3 DNA reads TGTTCCAGCAGCTTAATCGGGGGGAACGAAAAACTGTTTTTT. As protein: CSSSLIGGNEKLFF. The full variable domain, completed using reference TRBV7-9 and TRBJ1-4, is DTGVSQNPRHKITKRGQNVTFRCDPISEHNRLYWYRQTLGQGPEFLTYFQNEAQLEKSRLLSDRFSAERPKGSFSTLEIQRTEQGDSAMYLCSSSLIGGNEKLFFGSGTQLSVL.

V gene TRBV9 combines with J gene TRBJ2-3; TRBD2 is a possible D gene (6 bases). The CDR3 spans 14 residues. The germline V and J ends were trimmed by 0 bases and 4 bases, with 9 bases remaining between them. CDR1 and CDR2 from the germline V gene are SGDLS and YYNGEE. The CDR3 DNA sequence: TGTGCCAGCAGCGTAGTTGCGGGATCAGATACGCAGTATTTT. This sequence encodes CASSVVAGSDTQYF.

The rearrangement uses TRBV28 and TRBJ1-2, with 8 nucleotides matching TRBD1. After removal of 8 bases from V and 5 bases from J, the junction contained 13 bases not matched to a gene. This CDR3 region has 15 residues. Germline V gene lookup returns CDR1 MDHEN and CDR2 SYDVKM. The CDR3 protein is CASSRGDRFGYGYTF. CDR3 nucleotides: TGTGCCAGCTCCCGGGGGGACAGGTTCGGGTATGGCTACACCTTC.

This sequence joins TRBV7-3 and TRBJ2-1; TRBD1 is a possible D gene (6 bases). From germline, CDR1 is SGHTA and CDR2 FQGTGA. Trimming stripped 1 base from V and 1 base from J, with 8 bases between. This CDR3 has 15 amino acids. CDR3 region: CASSLRDISYNEQFF. In DNA, the CDR3 is TGTGCCAGCAGCTTAAGGGACATATCCTACAATGAGCAGTTCTTC.

V is TRBV7-2 and J is TRBJ2-7; D is perhaps TRBD1 (6 bases). The ends were cut back, 2 bases at V and 2 bases at J, with 10 bases in the middle. Germline V gene data show CDR1 as SGHTA and CDR2 as FQGNSA. This CDR3 region has 14 residues. The CDR3 sequence is CASSLTGQTYEQYF. DNA for the CDR3: TGTGCCAGCAGCTTAACAGGGCAAACCTACGAGCAGTACTTC.

A word on this clone: One end of the junction fails to match germline, which may point to a read error. The chain combines TRBV7-9 with TRBJ2-5; no definite D call. Looked up from germline, CDR1 is SEHNR and CDR2 is FQNEAQ (reference sequence). The CDR3 covers 12 residues. The CDR3 loop is CSSSPMGRTQYF. CDR3 coding DNA: TGTTCCAGCAGCCCAATGGGCCGGACCCAGTACTTC.

The chain couples TRBV9 to TRBJ1-1; possibly TRBD1 for D (5 bases). Trimming removed 3 bases from V and 3 bases from J, with 12 bases in between. The CDR3 sequence is 14 residues long. The germline gives CDR1 SGDLS, CDR2 YYNGEE. For the CDR3, the DNA is TGTGCCAGCAGCGCTACAGGTGGAGACACTGAAGCTTTCTTT. Translation: CASSATGGDTEAFF.

In this sample, this clone turned up a few times. The chain employs TRBV19 and TRBJ2-7; D is perhaps TRBD1 (6 bases). Germline-derived CDR1 and CDR2 are LNHDA and SQIVND (reference sequence). Deletions cut 10 bases from V and 0 bases from J, with 16 bases between. The CDR3 sequence is 14 residues long. The CDR3 DNA follows: TGTGCCACCGCGAAAGGGGGATACTCCTACGAGCAGTACTTC. As protein: CATAKGGYSYEQYF.

The gene calls are TRBV6-1 and TRBJ1-1; 7 nucleotides match TRBD1. The germline V gene encodes CDR1 MNHNS and CDR2 SASEGT. Trimming took 4 bases from V and 2 from J; bases not matched to a gene: 13. The CDR3 spans 17 residues. This CDR3 reads CASSGNRGRGFNTEAFF. DNA for the CDR3: TGTGCCAGCAGTGGTAACAGGGGCCGCGGGTTTAACACTGAAGCTTTCTTT.